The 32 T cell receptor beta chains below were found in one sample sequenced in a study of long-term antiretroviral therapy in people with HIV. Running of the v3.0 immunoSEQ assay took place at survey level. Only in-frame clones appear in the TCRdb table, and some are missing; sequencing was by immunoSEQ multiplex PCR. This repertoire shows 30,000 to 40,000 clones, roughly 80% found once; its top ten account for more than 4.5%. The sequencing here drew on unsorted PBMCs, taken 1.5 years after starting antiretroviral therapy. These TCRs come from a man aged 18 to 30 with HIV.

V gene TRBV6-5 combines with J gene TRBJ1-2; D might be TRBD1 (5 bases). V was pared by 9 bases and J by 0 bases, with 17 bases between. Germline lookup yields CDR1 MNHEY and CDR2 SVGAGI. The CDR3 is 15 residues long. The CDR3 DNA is TGTGCCAGTTTCTATGGCGGGGGGACTAACTATGGCTACACCTTC. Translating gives CASFYGGGTNYGYTF.

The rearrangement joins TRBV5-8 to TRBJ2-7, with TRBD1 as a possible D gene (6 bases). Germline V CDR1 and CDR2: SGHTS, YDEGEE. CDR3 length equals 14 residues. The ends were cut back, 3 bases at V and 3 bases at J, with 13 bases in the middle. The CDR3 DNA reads TGTGCCAGCAGCTCGGACAGCCGTCGCTACGAGCAGTACTTC. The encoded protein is CASSSDSRRYEQYF.

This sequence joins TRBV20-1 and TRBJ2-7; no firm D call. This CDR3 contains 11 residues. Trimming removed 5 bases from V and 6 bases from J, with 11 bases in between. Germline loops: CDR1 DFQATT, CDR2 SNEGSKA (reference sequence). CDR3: CSAFPRREQYF. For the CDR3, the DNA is TGCAGTGCTTTCCCTCGTCGCGAGCAGTACTTC.

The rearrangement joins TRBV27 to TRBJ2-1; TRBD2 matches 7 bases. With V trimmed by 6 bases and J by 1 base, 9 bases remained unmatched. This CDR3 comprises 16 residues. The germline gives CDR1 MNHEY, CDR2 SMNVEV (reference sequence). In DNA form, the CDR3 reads TGTGCCAGCAGCCCGAGGGGCGGGGGATCCTACAATGAGCAGTTCTTC. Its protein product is CASSPRGGGSYNEQFF.

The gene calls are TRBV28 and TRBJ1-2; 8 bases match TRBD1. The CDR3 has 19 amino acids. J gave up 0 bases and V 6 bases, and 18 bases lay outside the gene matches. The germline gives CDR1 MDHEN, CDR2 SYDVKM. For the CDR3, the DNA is TGTGCCAGCAGCTCAATTCGGGTGACAGGGGACGGGTCTAACTATGGCTACACCTTC. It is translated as CASSSIRVTGDGSNYGYTF.

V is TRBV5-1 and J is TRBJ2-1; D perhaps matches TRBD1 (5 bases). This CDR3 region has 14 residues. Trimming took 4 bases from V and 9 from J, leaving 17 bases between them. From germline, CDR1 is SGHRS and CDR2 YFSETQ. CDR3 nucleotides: TGCGCCAGCAGCCAAGTGGACCCAAGGGGTGAGCAGTTCTTC. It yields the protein CASSQVDPRGEQFF. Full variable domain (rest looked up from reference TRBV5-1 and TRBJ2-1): KAGVTQTPRYLIKTRGQQVTLSCSPISGHRSVSWYQQTPGQGLQFLFEYFSETQRNKGNFPGRFSGRQFSNSRSEMNVSTLELGDSALYLCASSQVDPRGEQFFGPGTRLTVL.

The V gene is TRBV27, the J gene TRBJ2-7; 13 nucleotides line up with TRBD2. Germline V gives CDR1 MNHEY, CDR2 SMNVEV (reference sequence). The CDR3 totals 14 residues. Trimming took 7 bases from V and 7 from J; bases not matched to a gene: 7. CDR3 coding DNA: TGTGCCAGCACCACCGGACTAGCGGGAGATGAGCAGTACTTC. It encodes CASTTGLAGDEQYF.

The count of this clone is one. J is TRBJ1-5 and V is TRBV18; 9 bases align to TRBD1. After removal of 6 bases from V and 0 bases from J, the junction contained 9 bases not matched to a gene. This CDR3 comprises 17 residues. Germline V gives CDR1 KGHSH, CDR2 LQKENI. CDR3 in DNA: TGTGCCAGCTCTTGGGGACAGGGCCCAAATAGCAATCAGCCCCAGCATTTT. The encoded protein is CASSWGQGPNSNQPQHF.

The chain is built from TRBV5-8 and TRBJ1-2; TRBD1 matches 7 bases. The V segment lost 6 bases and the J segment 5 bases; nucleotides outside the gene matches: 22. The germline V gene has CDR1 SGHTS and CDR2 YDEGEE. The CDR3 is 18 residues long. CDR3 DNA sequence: TGTGCCAGCACGGAGTTCGGTTTCGTCCAGGGGGTTAGTTATGGCTACACCTTC. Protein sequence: CASTEFGFVQGVSYGYTF.

The DNA for the CDR3 is TGCGCCAGCAGCCGCGTCGGGAGCTCCTACAATGAGCAGTTCTTC. Translation: CASSRVGSSYNEQFF. The chain couples TRBV5-1 to TRBJ2-1, with TRBD2 as a possible D gene (6 bases). CDR3 size: 15 residues. V was clipped by 4 bases and J by 0 bases, with 11 bases between them. Germline CDR1 SGHRS, CDR2 YFSETQ. The variable domain in full, with the rest retrieved from reference TRBV5-1 and TRBJ2-1, is KAGVTQTPRYLIKTRGQQVTLSCSPISGHRSVSWYQQTPGQGLQFLFEYFSETQRNKGNFPGRFSGRQFSNSRSEMNVSTLELGDSALYLCASSRVGSSYNEQFFGPGTRLTVL.

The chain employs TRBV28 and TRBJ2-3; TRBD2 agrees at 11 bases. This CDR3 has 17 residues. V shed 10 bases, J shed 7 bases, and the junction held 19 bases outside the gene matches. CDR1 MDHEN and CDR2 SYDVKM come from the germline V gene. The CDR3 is CATMRTSGRRLGYTQYF. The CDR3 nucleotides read TGTGCCACCATGAGGACTAGCGGGCGCCGGCTGGGTTATACGCAGTATTTT.

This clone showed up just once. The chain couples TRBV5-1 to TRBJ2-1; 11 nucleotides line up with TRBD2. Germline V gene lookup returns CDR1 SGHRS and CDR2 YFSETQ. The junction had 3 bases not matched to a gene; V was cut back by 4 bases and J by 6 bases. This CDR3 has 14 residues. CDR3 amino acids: CASSPGLAVNEQFF. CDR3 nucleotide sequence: TGCGCCAGCAGCCCGGGACTAGCGGTCAATGAGCAGTTCTTC.

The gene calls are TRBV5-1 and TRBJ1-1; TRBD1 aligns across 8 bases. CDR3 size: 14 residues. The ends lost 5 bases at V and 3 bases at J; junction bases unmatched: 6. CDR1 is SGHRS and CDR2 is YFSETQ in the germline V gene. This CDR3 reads CASSRQGWDTEAFF. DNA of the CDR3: TGCGCCAGCAGTCGACAGGGGTGGGACACTGAAGCTTTCTTT.

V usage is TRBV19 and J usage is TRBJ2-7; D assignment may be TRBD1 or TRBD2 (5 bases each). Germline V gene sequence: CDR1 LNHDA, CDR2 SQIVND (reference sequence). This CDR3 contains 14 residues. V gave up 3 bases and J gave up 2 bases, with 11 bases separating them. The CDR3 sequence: CASSIRDGTYEQYF. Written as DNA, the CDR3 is TGTGCCAGTAGTATCCGGGACGGGACCTACGAGCAGTACTTC.

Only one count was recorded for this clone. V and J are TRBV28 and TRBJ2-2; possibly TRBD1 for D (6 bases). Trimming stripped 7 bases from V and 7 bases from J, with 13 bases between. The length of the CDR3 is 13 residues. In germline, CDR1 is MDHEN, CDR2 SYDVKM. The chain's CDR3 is CASTHRVGGELFF. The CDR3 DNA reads TGTGCCAGCACCCACAGGGTCGGCGGGGAGCTGTTTTTT.

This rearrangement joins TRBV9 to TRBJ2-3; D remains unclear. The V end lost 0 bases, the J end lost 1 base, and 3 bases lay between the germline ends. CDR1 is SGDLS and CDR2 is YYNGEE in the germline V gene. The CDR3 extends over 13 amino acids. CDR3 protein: CASSVGGTDTQYF. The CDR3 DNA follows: TGTGCCAGCAGCGTAGGGGGCACAGATACGCAGTATTTT.

The CDR3 region is CASSLLAGGLRNYGYTF. In DNA form, the CDR3 reads TGCGCCAGCAGCTTGTTGGCAGGGGGGTTACGAAACTATGGCTACACCTTC. The V call is TRBV5-1, the J call TRBJ1-2; 7 bases line up with TRBD1. V shed 1 base and J 2 bases; nucleotides not matched to a gene: 11. In germline, CDR1 is SGHRS, CDR2 YFSETQ. This CDR3 spans 17 amino acids.

CDR3 residues: CASISGNYEQYF. DNA of the CDR3: TGTGCCAGCATTAGCGGAAACTACGAGCAGTACTTC. The genes are TRBV2 and TRBJ2-7; D is possibly TRBD2 (6 bases). The CDR3 consists of 12 residues. V gave up 7 bases and J gave up 3 bases, with 10 bases separating them. Germline-derived CDR1 and CDR2 are SNHLY and FYNNEI.

The CDR3 sequence is CASALAVNTEAFF. As DNA, the CDR3 is TGCGCCAGCGCCCTGGCCGTTAACACTGAAGCTTTCTTT. The chain joins TRBV5-1 to TRBJ1-1, with D unclear. Germline-derived CDR1 and CDR2 are SGHRS and YFSETQ. The CDR3 is 13 residues long. V lost 7 bases and J lost 2, with 12 bases in between.

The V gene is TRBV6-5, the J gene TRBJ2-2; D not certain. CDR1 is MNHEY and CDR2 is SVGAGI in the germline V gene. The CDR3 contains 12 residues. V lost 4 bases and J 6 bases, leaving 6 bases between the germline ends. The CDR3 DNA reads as TGTGCCAGCAGTTCCCGGGCCGGGGAGCTGTTTTTT. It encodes CASSSRAGELFF.

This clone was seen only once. The CDR3 sequence is CASSITSGPGTGELFF. The CDR3 DNA sequence: TGTGCCAGCAGCATTACTAGCGGGCCCGGCACCGGGGAGCTGTTTTTT. The rearrangement uses TRBV5-5 and TRBJ2-2, with TRBD2 matching over 9 bases. There are 16 residues in the CDR3. V dropped 4 bases and J dropped 4; count of bases not matched to a gene: 8. CDR1 SGHKS and CDR2 YYEKEE come from the germline V gene (reference sequence).

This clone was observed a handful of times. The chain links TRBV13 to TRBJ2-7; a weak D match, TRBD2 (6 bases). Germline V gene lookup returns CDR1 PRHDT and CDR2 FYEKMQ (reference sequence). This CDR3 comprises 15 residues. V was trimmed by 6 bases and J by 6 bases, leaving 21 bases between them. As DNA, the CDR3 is TGTGCCAGCAGTTATCTTCCGGGACTCTATCTCGAGCAGTACTTC. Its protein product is CASSYLPGLYLEQYF.

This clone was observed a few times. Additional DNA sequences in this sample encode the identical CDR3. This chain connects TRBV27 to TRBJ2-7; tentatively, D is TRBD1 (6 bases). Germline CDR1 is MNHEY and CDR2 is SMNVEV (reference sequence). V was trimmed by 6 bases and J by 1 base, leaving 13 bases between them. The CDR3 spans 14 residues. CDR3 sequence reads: CASSVTGPSYEQYF. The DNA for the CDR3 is TGTGCCAGCAGCGTGACAGGCCCATCCTACGAGCAGTACTTC.

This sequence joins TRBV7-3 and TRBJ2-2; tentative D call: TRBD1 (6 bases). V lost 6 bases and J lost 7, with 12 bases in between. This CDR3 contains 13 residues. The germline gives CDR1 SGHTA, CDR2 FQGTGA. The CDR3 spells CASRQTGYGELFF. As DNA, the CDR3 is TGTGCCAGCAGGCAAACAGGGTACGGGGAGCTGTTTTTT.

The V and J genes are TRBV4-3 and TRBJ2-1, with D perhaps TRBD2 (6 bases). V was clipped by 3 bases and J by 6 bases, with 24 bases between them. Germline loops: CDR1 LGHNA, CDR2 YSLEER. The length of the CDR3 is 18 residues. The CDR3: CASSQEGPGTEGSNEQFF. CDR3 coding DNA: TGCGCCAGCAGCCAGGAGGGCCCCGGGACGGAGGGATCCAATGAGCAGTTCTTC.

CDR3 in amino acids: CASSAAGTGVAGELFF. The CDR3 DNA reads as TGCGCCAGCAGCGCGGCCGGGACAGGGGTAGCCGGGGAGCTGTTTTTT. This chain joins TRBV5-1 and TRBJ2-2, with TRBD1 identical over 10 bases. The CDR3 runs 16 residues. Germline V lookup: CDR1 SGHRS, CDR2 YFSETQ. The trim removed 4 bases at V and 6 bases at J, leaving 9 bases unmatched. Full variable domain (remainder filled in from reference TRBV5-1 and TRBJ2-2): KAGVTQTPRYLIKTRGQQVTLSCSPISGHRSVSWYQQTPGQGLQFLFEYFSETQRNKGNFPGRFSGRQFSNSRSEMNVSTLELGDSALYLCASSAAGTGVAGELFFGEGSRLTVL.

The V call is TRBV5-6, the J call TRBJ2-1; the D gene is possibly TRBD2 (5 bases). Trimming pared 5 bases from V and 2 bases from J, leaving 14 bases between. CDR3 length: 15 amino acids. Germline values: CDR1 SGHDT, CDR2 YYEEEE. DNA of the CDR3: TGTGCCAGCAGACCCTCGGCTAGCCCCTACAATGAGCAGTTCTTC. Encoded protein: CASRPSASPYNEQFF.

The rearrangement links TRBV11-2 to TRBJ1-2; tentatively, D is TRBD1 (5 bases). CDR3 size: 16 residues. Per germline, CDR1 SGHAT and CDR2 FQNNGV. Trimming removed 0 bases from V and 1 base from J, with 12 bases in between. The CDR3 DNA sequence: TGTGCCAGCAGCTTAGATCGGGGCAGAAGTAACTATGGCTACACCTTC. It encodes CASSLDRGRSNYGYTF. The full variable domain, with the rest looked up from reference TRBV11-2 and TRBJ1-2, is EAGVAQSPRYKIIEKRQSVAFWCNPISGHATLYWYQQILGQGPKLLIQFQNNGVVDDSQLPKDRFSAERLKGVDSTLKIQPAKLEDSAVYLCASSLDRGRSNYGYTFGSGTRLTVV.

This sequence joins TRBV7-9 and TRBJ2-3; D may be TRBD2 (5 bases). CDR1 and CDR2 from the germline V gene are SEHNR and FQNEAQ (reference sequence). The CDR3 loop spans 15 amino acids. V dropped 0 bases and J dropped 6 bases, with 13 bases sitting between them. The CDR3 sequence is CASSLAPLGVDTQYF. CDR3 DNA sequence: TGTGCCAGCAGCTTAGCCCCCCTCGGGGTGGATACGCAGTATTTT.

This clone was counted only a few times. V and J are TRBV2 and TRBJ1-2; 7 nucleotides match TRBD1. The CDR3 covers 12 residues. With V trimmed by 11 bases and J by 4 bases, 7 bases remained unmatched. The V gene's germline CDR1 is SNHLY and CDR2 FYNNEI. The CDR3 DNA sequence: TGTGCCGGATCCCGGGACAGCTATGGCTACACCTTC. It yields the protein CAGSRDSYGYTF.

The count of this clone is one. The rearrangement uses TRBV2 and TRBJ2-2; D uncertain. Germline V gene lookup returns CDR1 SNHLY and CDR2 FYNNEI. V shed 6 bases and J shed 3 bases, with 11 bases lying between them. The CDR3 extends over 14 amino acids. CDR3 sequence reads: CASSFSRDTGELFF. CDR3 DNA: TGTGCCAGCAGCTTTTCTAGGGACACCGGGGAGCTGTTTTTT.

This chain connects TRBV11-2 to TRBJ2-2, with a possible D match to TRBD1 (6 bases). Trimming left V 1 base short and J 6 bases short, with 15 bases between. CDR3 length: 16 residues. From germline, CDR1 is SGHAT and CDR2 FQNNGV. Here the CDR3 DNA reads TGTGCCAGCAGCTTAGTGGGGAAAGGGACACCCGGGGAGCTGTTTTTT. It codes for CASSLVGKGTPGELFF.